This TCR beta chain emerged from a study of T cells in Graves' hyperthyroidism and ophthalmopathy. CDR3 length equals 14 residues. Germline CDR1 is LNHDA and CDR2 is SQIVND (reference sequence). Trimming took 5 bases from V and 5 from J, leaving 13 bases between them. A remark on this clonotype: Its specificity is unknown.

The authors obtained PBMCs from roughly 9.7 ml of fresh peripheral blood. Whole-study results and caveats: Most thyroid clonotypes that were expanded above 0.001 also turned up in blood. From stable hyperthyroidism, ophthalmopathy was set apart by a 13 V-J model.

RNA transcripts provided the source from which TCR beta CDR3 regions were amplified. First-round RT-PCR targeting the TCR CDR3 was performed with the HTBI primer set. One entry per CDR3 protein, called by TCRdb with MiXCR from the multiplex PCR reads. The table includes roughly 420,000 distinct CDR3 sequences, about 15% detected once. V usage is TRBV19 and J usage is TRBJ2-1; D assignment may be TRBD1 or TRBD2 (7 bases each). The specimen sequenced was blood. This clonotype originated in a woman aged 18-35 years with Graves' hyperthyroidism. CDR3: CASSPGGADNEQFF. CDR3 sequence (DNA): TGTGCCAGTAGTCCAGGGGGGGCTGACAATGAGCAGTTCTTC.